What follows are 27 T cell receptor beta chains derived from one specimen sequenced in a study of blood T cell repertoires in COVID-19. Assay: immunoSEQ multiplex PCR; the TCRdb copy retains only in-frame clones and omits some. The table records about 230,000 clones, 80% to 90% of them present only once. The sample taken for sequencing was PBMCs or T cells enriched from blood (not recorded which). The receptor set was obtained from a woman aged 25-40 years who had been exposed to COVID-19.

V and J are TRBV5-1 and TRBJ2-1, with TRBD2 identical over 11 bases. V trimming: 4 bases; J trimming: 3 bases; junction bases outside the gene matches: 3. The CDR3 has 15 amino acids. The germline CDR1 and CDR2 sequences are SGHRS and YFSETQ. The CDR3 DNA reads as TGCGCCAGCAGCCCCACTAGCGGGAGCTACAATGAGCAGTTCTTC. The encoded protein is CASSPTSGSYNEQFF.

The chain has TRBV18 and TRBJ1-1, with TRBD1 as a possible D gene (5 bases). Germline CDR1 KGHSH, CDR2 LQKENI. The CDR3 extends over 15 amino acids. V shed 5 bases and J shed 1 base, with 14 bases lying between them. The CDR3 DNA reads TGTGCCAGCTCATCGGCCGTGGGGGGGAACACTGAAGCTTTCTTT. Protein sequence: CASSSAVGGNTEAFF. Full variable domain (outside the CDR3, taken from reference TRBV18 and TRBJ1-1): NAGVMQNPRHLVRRRGQEARLRCSPMKGHSHVYWYRQLPEEGLKFMVYLQKENIIDESGMPKERFSAEFPKEGPSILRIQQVVRGDSAAYFCASSSAVGGNTEAFFGQGTRLTVV.

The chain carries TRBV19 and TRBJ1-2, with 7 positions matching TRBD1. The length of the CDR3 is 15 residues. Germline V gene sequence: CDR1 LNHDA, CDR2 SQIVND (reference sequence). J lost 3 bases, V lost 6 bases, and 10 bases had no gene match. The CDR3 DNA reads TGTGCCAGTAGGGAGAACAGGGGAAAGGACTATGGCTACACCTTC. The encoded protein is CASRENRGKDYGYTF. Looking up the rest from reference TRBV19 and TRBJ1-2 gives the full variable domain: DGGITQSPKYLFRKEGQNVTLSCEQNLNHDAMYWYRQDPGQGLRLIYYSQIVNDFQKGDIAEGYSVSREKKESFPLTVTSAQKNPTAFYLCASRENRGKDYGYTFGSGTRLTVV.

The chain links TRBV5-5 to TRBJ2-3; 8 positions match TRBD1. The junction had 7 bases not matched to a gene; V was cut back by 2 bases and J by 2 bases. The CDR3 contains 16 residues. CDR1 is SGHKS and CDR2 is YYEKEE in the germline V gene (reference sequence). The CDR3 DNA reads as TGTGCCAGCAGCTTACAGGGGGTTACCCCCACAGATACGCAGTATTTT. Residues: CASSLQGVTPTDTQYF.

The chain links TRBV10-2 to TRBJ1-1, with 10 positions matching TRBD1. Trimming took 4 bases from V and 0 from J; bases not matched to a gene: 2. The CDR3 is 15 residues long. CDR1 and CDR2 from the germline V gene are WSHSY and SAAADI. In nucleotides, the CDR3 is TGCGCCAGCAGTGGGACAGGGGGGATGAACACTGAAGCTTTCTTT. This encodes CASSGTGGMNTEAFF.

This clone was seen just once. The CDR3 DNA reads as TGTGCCAGCAGTTTAGGAGGGGCCCCTCCGTACGAGCAGTACTTC. Protein: CASSLGGAPPYEQYF. The chain links TRBV28 to TRBJ2-7; perhaps TRBD2 as D (6 bases). Trimming took 2 bases from V and 4 from J, leaving 15 bases between them. Looked up from germline, CDR1 is MDHEN and CDR2 is SYDVKM. This CDR3 is 15 amino acids long.

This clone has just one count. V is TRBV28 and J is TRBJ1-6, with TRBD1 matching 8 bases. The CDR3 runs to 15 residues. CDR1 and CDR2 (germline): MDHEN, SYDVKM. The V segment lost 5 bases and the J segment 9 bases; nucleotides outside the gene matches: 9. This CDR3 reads CASSPQTGGSSPLHF. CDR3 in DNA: TGTGCCAGCAGTCCCCAAACAGGGGGGAGTTCACCCCTCCACTTT.

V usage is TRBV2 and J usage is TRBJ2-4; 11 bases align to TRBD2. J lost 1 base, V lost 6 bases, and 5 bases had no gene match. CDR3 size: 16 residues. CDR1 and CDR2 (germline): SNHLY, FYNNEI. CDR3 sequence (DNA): TGTGCCAGCAGCCGACTAGCGGGGAATGCCAAAAACATTCAGTACTTC. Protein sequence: CASSRLAGNAKNIQYF.

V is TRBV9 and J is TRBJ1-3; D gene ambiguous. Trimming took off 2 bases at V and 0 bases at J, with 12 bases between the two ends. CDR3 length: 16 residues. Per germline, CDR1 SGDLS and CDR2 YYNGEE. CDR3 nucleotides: TGTGCCAGCAGCGTTTCTAGTCAAATCTCTGGAAACACCATATATTTT. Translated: CASSVSSQISGNTIYF.

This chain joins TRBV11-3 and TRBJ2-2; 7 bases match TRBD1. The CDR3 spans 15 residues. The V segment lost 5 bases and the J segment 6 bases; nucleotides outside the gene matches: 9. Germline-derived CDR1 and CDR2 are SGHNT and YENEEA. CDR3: CASSPRQGTAGELFF. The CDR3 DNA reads TGTGCCAGCAGCCCCCGACAGGGTACCGCCGGGGAGCTGTTTTTT.

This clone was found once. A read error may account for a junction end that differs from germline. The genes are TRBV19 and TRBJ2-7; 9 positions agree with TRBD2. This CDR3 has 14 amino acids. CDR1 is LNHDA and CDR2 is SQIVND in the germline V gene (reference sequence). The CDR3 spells CASSIAGESYEQYF. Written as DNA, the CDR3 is TGTGCCAGTAGCATAGCGGGAGAATCGTACGAGCAGTACTTC.

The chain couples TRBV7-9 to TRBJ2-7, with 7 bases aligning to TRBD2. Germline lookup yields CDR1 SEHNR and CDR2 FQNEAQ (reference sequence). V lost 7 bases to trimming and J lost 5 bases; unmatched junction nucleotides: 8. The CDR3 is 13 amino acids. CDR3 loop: CASKTSEFNEQYF. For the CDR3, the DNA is TGTGCCAGCAAAACTAGCGAGTTCAACGAGCAGTACTTC.

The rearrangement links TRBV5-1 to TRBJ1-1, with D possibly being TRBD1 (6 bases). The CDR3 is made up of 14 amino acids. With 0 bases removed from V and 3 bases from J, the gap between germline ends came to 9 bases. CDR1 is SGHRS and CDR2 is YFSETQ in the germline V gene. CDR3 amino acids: CASSLGWGHTEAFF. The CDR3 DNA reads TGCGCCAGCAGCTTGGGGTGGGGGCACACTGAAGCTTTCTTT.

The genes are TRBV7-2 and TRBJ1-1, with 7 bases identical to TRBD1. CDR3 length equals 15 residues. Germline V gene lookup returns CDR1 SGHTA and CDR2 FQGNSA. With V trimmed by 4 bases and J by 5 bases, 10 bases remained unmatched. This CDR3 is CASSWRQGLRTEAFF. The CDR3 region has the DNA TGTGCCAGCAGCTGGAGACAGGGATTGAGGACTGAAGCTTTCTTT.

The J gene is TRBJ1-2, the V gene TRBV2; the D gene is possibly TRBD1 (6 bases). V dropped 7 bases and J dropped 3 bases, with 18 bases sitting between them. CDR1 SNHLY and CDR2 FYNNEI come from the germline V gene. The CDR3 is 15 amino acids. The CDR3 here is CASTVGDMPHYGYTF. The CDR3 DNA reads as TGTGCCAGCACCGTCGGGGACATGCCCCACTATGGCTACACCTTC.

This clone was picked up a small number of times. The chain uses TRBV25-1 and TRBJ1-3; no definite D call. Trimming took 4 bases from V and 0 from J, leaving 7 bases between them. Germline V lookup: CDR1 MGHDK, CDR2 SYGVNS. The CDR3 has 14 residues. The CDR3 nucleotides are TGTGCCAGCAGTGGAGGTCTCTCTGGAAACACCATATATTTT. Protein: CASSGGLSGNTIYF.

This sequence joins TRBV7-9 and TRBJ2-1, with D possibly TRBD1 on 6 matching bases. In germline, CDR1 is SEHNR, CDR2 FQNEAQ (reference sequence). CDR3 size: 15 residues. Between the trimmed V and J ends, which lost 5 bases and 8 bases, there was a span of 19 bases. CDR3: CASSPRYRVGDEQFF. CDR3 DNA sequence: TGTGCCAGCAGCCCCAGGTACAGGGTTGGGGATGAGCAGTTCTTC.

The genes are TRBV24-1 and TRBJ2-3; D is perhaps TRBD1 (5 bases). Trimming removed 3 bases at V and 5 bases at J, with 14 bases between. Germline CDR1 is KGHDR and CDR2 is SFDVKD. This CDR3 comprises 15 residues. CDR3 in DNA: TGTGCCACCAGTGATACAGGAGAATGGGGAGATACGCAGTATTTT. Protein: CATSDTGEWGDTQYF.

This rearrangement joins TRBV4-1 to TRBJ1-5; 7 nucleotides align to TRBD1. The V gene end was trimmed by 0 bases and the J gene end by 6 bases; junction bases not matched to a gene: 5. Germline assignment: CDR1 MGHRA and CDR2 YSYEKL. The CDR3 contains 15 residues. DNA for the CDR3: TGCGCCAGCAGCCAAGAAAAGGGGGCTGGTCAGCCCCAGCATTTT. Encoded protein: CASSQEKGAGQPQHF.

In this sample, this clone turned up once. The CDR3 DNA is TGTGCCAGCAGCCTAATCAATAGACAGACCTTGAACACTGAAGCTTTCTTT. Amino acid sequence: CASSLINRQTLNTEAFF. V is TRBV7-3 and J is TRBJ1-1; a possible D gene is TRBD1 (5 bases). The V end was cut by 5 bases, the J end by 0 bases, with 19 bases between. This CDR3 has 17 amino acids. Germline CDR1 SGHTA, CDR2 FQGTGA.

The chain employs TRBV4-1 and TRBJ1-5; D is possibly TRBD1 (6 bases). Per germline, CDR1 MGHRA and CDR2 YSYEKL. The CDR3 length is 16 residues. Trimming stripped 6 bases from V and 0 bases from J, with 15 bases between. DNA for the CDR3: TGCGCCAGCAGTCACGGGACACGTTCTAGCAATCAGCCCCAGCATTTT. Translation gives CASSHGTRSSNQPQHF.

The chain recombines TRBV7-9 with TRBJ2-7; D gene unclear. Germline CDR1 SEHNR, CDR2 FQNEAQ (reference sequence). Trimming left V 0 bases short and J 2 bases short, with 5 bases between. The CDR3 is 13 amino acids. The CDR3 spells CASSLASPYEQYF. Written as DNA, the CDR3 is TGTGCCAGCAGCTTAGCCAGTCCCTACGAGCAGTACTTC.

The CDR3 nucleotides are TGTGCCAGCAGCCAGTTCAGGGGTGGCTACACCTTC. Translation gives CASSQFRGGYTF. The chain employs TRBV6-5 and TRBJ1-2, with D maybe TRBD1 (6 bases). The CDR3 length is 12 residues. Trimming stripped 6 bases from V and 7 bases from J, with 12 bases between. Germline V CDR1 and CDR2: MNHEY, SVGAGI.

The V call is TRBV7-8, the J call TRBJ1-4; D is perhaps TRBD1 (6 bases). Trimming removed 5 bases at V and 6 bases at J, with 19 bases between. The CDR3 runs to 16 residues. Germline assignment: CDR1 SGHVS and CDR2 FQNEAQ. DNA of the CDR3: TGTGCCAGCAGCGGACAGCGAGTGGGAGTATATGAAAAACTGTTTTTT. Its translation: CASSGQRVGVYEKLFF.

This chain's CDR3 is CASSIGLASLNGTYNEQFF. Written as DNA, the CDR3 is TGTGCCAGCAGCATTGGACTAGCCTCATTAAATGGAACCTACAATGAGCAGTTCTTC. This rearrangement joins TRBV7-9 to TRBJ2-1; 8 bases fit TRBD2. The germline gives CDR1 SEHNR, CDR2 FQNEAQ (reference sequence). The J segment lost 2 bases and the V segment lost 5 bases, leaving 17 bases of the junction unmatched. The CDR3 consists of 19 residues. The variable domain in full, completed from reference TRBV7-9 and TRBJ2-1, reads DTGVSQNPRHKITKRGQNVTFRCDPISEHNRLYWYRQTLGQGPEFLTYFQNEAQLEKSRLLSDRFSAERPKGSFSTLEIQRTEQGDSAMYLCASSIGLASLNGTYNEQFFGPGTRLTVL.

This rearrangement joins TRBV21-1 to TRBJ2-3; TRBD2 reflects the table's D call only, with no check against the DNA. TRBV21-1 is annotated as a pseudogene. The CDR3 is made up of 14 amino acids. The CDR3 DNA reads TGTGCCAGCAGTCGAGGGGGGGGCACAGATACGCAGTATTTT. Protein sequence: CASSRGGGTDTQYF.

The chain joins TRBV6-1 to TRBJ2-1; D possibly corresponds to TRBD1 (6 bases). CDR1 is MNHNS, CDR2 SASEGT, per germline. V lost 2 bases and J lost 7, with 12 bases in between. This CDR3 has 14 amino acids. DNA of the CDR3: TGTGCCAGCAGTGAAATCACAGGGATAAATGAGCAGTTCTTC. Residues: CASSEITGINEQFF.